This T cell receptor beta chain derives from a study of blood T cell repertoires in COVID-19. Profiled with immunoSEQ multiplex PCR; TCRdb holds only in-frame clones, not every one. In the table there are 95,000 to 150,000 clones, about four fifths of which are singletons. The CDR3 totals 12 residues. Per germline, CDR1 MNHEY and CDR2 SVGAGI. V was shortened by 10 bases and J by 7 bases, with 11 bases between the two germline ends. This receptor was identified in a man aged 30 to 45 with COVID-19, enrolled during active disease. Sequences were obtained from peripheral blood. V gene TRBV6-5 combines with J gene TRBJ1-6; weak D call: TRBD1 (6 bases). The CDR3 spells CATGTYNSPLHF. In DNA, the CDR3 is TGTGCCACCGGGACATACAATTCACCCCTCCACTTT.